This T cell receptor beta chain was retrieved from a study of circulating and synovial CD4+ cells in juvenile arthritis. Study-level results: Some such blood samples were as oligoclonal as synovium. Measured synovium overlap likely understates the true shared repertoire. These blood cells shared more CDR3 sequences with synovium than bulk blood.

About this clone: The antigen remains unidentified.

This CDR3 region has 20 residues. Germline CDR1 and CDR2: SGHVS and FNYEAQ. The V segment lost 4 bases and the J segment 1 base; nucleotides outside the gene matches: 16. The repertoire was sequenced with immunoSEQ multiplex PCR; TCRdb's copy has only in-frame clones and lacks some. Of under 40,000 clones in the sample, 85% to 95% are singletons; the top ten hold 2.9%. The chain employs TRBV7-6 and TRBJ2-4; 10 bases agree with TRBD2. The source material was CD4+ T cells from blood. This TCR derives from a human donor with juvenile idiopathic arthritis. CDR3 nucleotides: TGTGCCAGCAGCTGGGGATTAACTAGCGGGAAGCTTTATGCCAAAAACATTCAGTACTTC. Its translation: CASSWGLTSGKLYAKNIQYF.